A single sample is the source of the 32 T cell receptor beta chains below, sequenced in a study of vaccination effects on CD4 cells after COVID-19. The protocol was immunoSEQ multiplex PCR, while the TCRdb copy is restricted to in-frame clones and leaves out a portion. The data show 70,000 to 75,000 clones, 75% to 80% seen once. No antigen has been identified for these receptors. On approximately day 9 of culture, CD4+ T cells were separated out. This specimen consisted of CD4+ T cells from PBMCs cultured without peptide, obtained before COVID-19 vaccination. These receptors were collected from a human donor who received a COVID-19 vaccine.

This chain links TRBV28 with TRBJ2-5; D is possibly TRBD1 (5 bases). The CDR3 is made up of 14 amino acids. Germline V gives CDR1 MDHEN, CDR2 SYDVKM. Trimming left V 6 bases short and J 5 bases short, with 16 bases between. The CDR3 DNA reads as TGTGCCAGCAGGCCGCAGGGCGGTATGGAGACCCAGTACTTC. Translation: CASRPQGGMETQYF.

This clone has only a few counts. The chain employs TRBV7-9 and TRBJ2-3; 7 nucleotides match TRBD1. The junction had 10 bases not matched to a gene; V was cut back by 4 bases and J by 6 bases. CDR1 and CDR2 (germline): SEHNR, FQNEAQ (reference sequence). The CDR3 covers 15 residues. The CDR3 loop reads CASSYRDRTLDTQYF. DNA of the CDR3: TGTGCCAGCAGCTACCGGGACAGAACTTTGGATACGCAGTATTTT.

The chain couples TRBV5-5 to TRBJ1-4, with TRBD1 as a possible D gene (6 bases). CDR1 and CDR2 (germline): SGHKS, YYEKEE (reference sequence). The CDR3 covers 14 residues. V was shortened by 4 bases and J by 4 bases, with 11 bases between the two germline ends. CDR3 sequence (DNA): TGTGCCAGCAGCCAGGGGTTTCTTAATGAAAAACTGTTTTTT. This gives the protein CASSQGFLNEKLFF.

The chain combines TRBV2 with TRBJ2-2, with TRBD1 matching 8 bases. The germline V gene encodes CDR1 SNHLY and CDR2 FYNNEI. V lost 7 bases and J lost 1; bases outside the gene matches: 8. This CDR3 spans 16 amino acids. CDR3 in amino acids: CASTDTGGKNTGELFF. The CDR3 nucleotides are TGTGCCAGCACGGATACAGGGGGAAAGAACACCGGGGAGCTGTTTTTT.

This chain uses TRBV24-1 with TRBJ2-5, with D perhaps assigned TRBD1 or TRBD2 (5 bases each). The ends were cut back, 4 bases at V and 1 base at J, with 15 bases in the middle. In germline, CDR1 is KGHDR, CDR2 SFDVKD. The CDR3 is made up of 16 amino acids. CDR3 region: CATSDPGTGAQETQYF. The CDR3 region has the DNA TGTGCCACCAGTGACCCTGGGACCGGCGCCCAAGAGACCCAGTACTTC.

This clone has only one observation. V usage is TRBV27 and J usage is TRBJ2-7, with 7 positions matching TRBD1. Trimming cost V 5 bases and J 3 bases; bases outside gene matches: 7. The germline CDR1 and CDR2 sequences are MNHEY and SMNVEV (reference sequence). The CDR3 is 14 amino acids. The CDR3 region is CASSRDRDSYEQYV. CDR3 DNA sequence: TGTGCCAGCAGTCGCGACCGGGACAGCTACGAGCAGTACGTC.

The chain combines TRBV3-1 (or the pseudogene TRBV3-2) with TRBJ2-7; D remains ambiguous. Germline-derived CDR1 and CDR2 are LGHDT and YNNKEL (reference sequence). The ends were cut back, 1 base at V and 3 bases at J, with 10 bases in the middle. This CDR3 spans 14 amino acids. In nucleotides, the CDR3 is TGTGCCAGCAGCCAAGGGCGGTGGAGCTACGAGCAGTACGTC. As protein: CASSQGRWSYEQYV.

The V and J genes are TRBV19 and TRBJ2-3; 9 bases are shared with TRBD1. Trimming took 1 base from V and 4 from J; bases not matched to a gene: 12. The CDR3 spans 18 residues. CDR1 and CDR2 from the germline V gene are LNHDA and SQIVND (reference sequence). DNA for the CDR3: TGTGCCAGTAGTATAGGTCGATGGCCGGGACAGGGCTCAGATACGCAGTATTTT. Protein: CASSIGRWPGQGSDTQYF.

The chain links TRBV3-1 (or the pseudogene TRBV3-2) to TRBJ2-2; no clear D. The CDR3 sequence is 12 residues long. Trimming stripped 4 bases from V and 5 bases from J, with 5 bases between. Germline V gives CDR1 LGHDT, CDR2 YNNKEL (reference sequence). The CDR3 region is CASSPPTGELFF. CDR3 DNA: TGTGCCAGCAGCCCCCCGACCGGGGAGCTGTTTTTT.

The V call is TRBV7-8, the J call TRBJ1-6, with 9 bases fitting TRBD1. There are 17 residues in the CDR3. From germline, CDR1 is SGHVS and CDR2 FQNEAQ. Trimming cost V 6 bases and J 9 bases; bases outside gene matches: 15. The CDR3 DNA reads TGTGCCAGCAGTTCCACGCCCCTGACAGGGGGAAGTTCACCCCTCCACTTT. Protein sequence: CASSSTPLTGGSSPLHF.

V gene TRBV2 combines with J gene TRBJ1-4; 9 bases map to TRBD1. The V and J ends lost 7 bases and 7 bases, in that order; junction bases with no gene match: 7. The CDR3 has 14 residues. The germline gives CDR1 SNHLY, CDR2 FYNNEI. The CDR3 coding sequence is TGTGCCAGCAACCTAGACAGGGGGGCTGAAAAACTGTTTTTT. Its protein product is CASNLDRGAEKLFF.

This clone appeared once. This chain links TRBV5-6 with TRBJ1-2; D may be TRBD1 (5 bases). V was trimmed by 4 bases and J by 1 base, leaving 11 bases between them. Per the germline V gene, CDR1 is SGHDT and CDR2 is YYEEEE. The CDR3 is made up of 14 amino acids. The CDR3 loop reads CASSPGRFNYGYTF. In DNA, the CDR3 is TGTGCCAGCAGCCCGGGACGGTTTAACTATGGCTACACCTTC.

This rearrangement joins TRBV6-5 to TRBJ2-2; 9 bases align to TRBD2. CDR3 length: 16 amino acids. V lost 2 bases to trimming and J lost 4 bases; unmatched junction nucleotides: 5. Germline-derived CDR1 and CDR2 are MNHEY and SVGAGI. CDR3 amino acids: CASSYLAGGPTGELFF. The CDR3 DNA reads as TGTGCCAGCAGTTACCTGGCGGGGGGGCCCACCGGGGAGCTGTTTTTT.

V gene TRBV25-1 combines with J gene TRBJ1-1, with no clear D. Germline CDR1 reads MGHDK; CDR2 reads SYGVNS. The CDR3 is 13 residues long. V lost 6 bases, J lost 5 bases, and 13 bases lay in between. The CDR3 coding sequence is TGTGCCAGCAGGGAACCAAGGCGGACTGAAGCTTTCTTT. Its translation is CASREPRRTEAFF.

The chain recombines TRBV19 with TRBJ1-3, with unresolved D. CDR3 length: 15 residues. Germline CDR1 LNHDA, CDR2 SQIVND (reference sequence). V was pared by 10 bases and J by 0 bases, with 16 bases between. CDR3 in amino acids: CATLSISSSGNTIYF. CDR3 bases: TGTGCCACCTTATCCATCTCCAGCTCTGGAAACACCATATATTTT.

The V and J genes are TRBV24-1 and TRBJ2-2; the D is unclear. The CDR3 has 14 residues. The V end was cut by 0 bases, the J end by 5 bases, with 6 bases between. Germline values: CDR1 KGHDR, CDR2 SFDVKD. The CDR3 region has the DNA TGTGCCACCAGTGATTTGCGAGCGACCGGGGAGCTGTTTTTT. It yields the protein CATSDLRATGELFF.

This chain uses TRBV9 with TRBJ2-7; D gene ambiguous. V lost 0 bases, J lost 2 bases, and 9 bases lay in between. Germline values: CDR1 SGDLS, CDR2 YYNGEE. This CDR3 is built from 14 residues. The DNA for the CDR3 is TGTGCCAGCAGCGTAGGCCCGGCGCCCTACGAGCAGTACGTC. Amino acid sequence: CASSVGPAPYEQYV.

This clone was seen a few times. This sequence joins TRBV18 and TRBJ1-1; D unclear. The germline V gene has CDR1 KGHSH and CDR2 LQKENI. V lost 3 bases, J lost 5 bases, and 13 bases lay in between. The CDR3 length is 14 residues. The CDR3 bases are TGTGCCAGCTCACCTTACTTTGGAGAAACTGAAGCTTTCTTT. Its translation is CASSPYFGETEAFF.

This clone has only one observation. The chain employs TRBV18 and TRBJ1-6; the D gene is possibly TRBD1 (5 bases). The V gene lost 2 bases and the J gene lost 6 bases, with 11 bases spanning the gap. This CDR3 comprises 15 residues. The germline V gene encodes CDR1 KGHSH and CDR2 LQKENI. CDR3 sequence (DNA): TGTGCCAGCTCACCATCTGGGGGGACTAATTCACCCCTCCACTTT. Its translation: CASSPSGGTNSPLHF.

The chain carries TRBV18 and TRBJ2-5; a weak D match, TRBD2 (6 bases). With 3 bases removed from V and 5 bases from J, the gap between germline ends came to 19 bases. This CDR3 contains 16 residues. Germline CDR1 is KGHSH and CDR2 is LQKENI. This CDR3 is CASSPTIAASRETQYF. CDR3 sequence (DNA): TGTGCCAGCTCACCTACAATAGCGGCCTCGAGGGAGACCCAGTACTTC.

This clone has only a few counts. The V call is TRBV4-1, the J call TRBJ1-5; no reliable D call. The CDR3 has 14 residues. V lost 1 base, J lost 0 bases, and 4 bases lay in between. Germline lookup yields CDR1 MGHRA and CDR2 YSYEKL. Here the CDR3 reads CASSQGDSNQPQHF. The CDR3 DNA reads as TGCGCCAGCAGCCAAGGGGATAGCAATCAGCCCCAGCATTTT.

The chain carries TRBV10-2 and TRBJ1-5, with D perhaps TRBD1 (6 bases). V was shortened by 6 bases and J by 7 bases, with 10 bases between the two germline ends. The germline CDR1 and CDR2 sequences are WSHSY and SAAADI. The CDR3 is 12 amino acids. The CDR3 DNA sequence: TGCGCCAGCAGGAGTACAGGGCAGCCCCAGCATTTT. Translating it yields CASRSTGQPQHF.

This chain links TRBV10-3 with TRBJ1-5, with D possibly being TRBD1 (6 bases). V was shortened by 3 bases and J by 9 bases, with 15 bases between the two germline ends. Per the germline V gene, CDR1 is ENHRY and CDR2 is SYGVKD. This CDR3 comprises 14 residues. The CDR3 reads CAISDTGIQGPQHF. The CDR3 DNA sequence: TGTGCCATCAGTGATACAGGGATACAGGGGCCCCAGCATTTT.

The rearrangement joins TRBV2 to TRBJ2-2, with D possibly called TRBD1 or TRBD2 (5 bases each). V lost 7 bases and J 0 bases, leaving 9 bases between the germline ends. The CDR3 consists of 14 residues. Germline V CDR1 and CDR2: SNHLY, FYNNEI. CDR3 in DNA: TGTGCCAGCACTGGGACCGCGAACACCGGGGAGCTGTTTTTT. It translates to CASTGTANTGELFF.

Note on this clone: At one boundary the junction diverges from the germline segment, which might be a read error. CDR3 DNA: TGTGCCAGCAGTCTATGGGTGAGCATCACAGATACGCAGTATTTT. Its protein is CASSLWVSITDTQYF. The chain combines TRBV28 with TRBJ2-3, with D hard to call. CDR3 length: 15 amino acids. The V gene's germline CDR1 is MDHEN and CDR2 SYDVKM.

This rearrangement joins TRBV28 to TRBJ2-3; 9 bases are shared with TRBD1. CDR1 and CDR2 (germline): MDHEN, SYDVKM. V dropped 6 bases and J dropped 2; count of bases not matched to a gene: 12. CDR3 length equals 17 residues. Here the CDR3 DNA reads TGTGCCAGCAGGCGCGCCACAGGGGGCGGTGACACAGATACGCAGTATTTT. Protein product: CASRRATGGGDTDTQYF.

This sequence joins TRBV4-3 and TRBJ1-6; no clear D. Trimming stripped 4 bases from V and 10 bases from J, with 14 bases between. This CDR3 is 14 amino acids long. In germline, CDR1 is LGHNA, CDR2 YSLEER. The CDR3 here is CASSPGFPTSPLHF. CDR3 bases: TGCGCCAGCAGCCCCGGATTTCCTACATCACCCCTCCACTTT.

The genes are TRBV4-1 and TRBJ1-1; TRBD1 might be the D (5 bases). The CDR3 consists of 16 residues. V lost 4 bases and J lost 3, with 18 bases in between. Germline V gene lookup returns CDR1 MGHRA and CDR2 YSYEKL. The CDR3 is CASSPVQGKGDTEAFF. The CDR3 DNA reads TGCGCCAGCAGCCCAGTCCAGGGAAAAGGCGACACTGAAGCTTTCTTT.

This chain links TRBV10-3 with TRBJ1-5; 10 nucleotides line up with TRBD1. CDR1 and CDR2 from the germline V gene are ENHRY and SYGVKD. The CDR3 totals 16 residues. The trim removed 2 bases at V and 5 bases at J, leaving 6 bases unmatched. The DNA of the CDR3 is TGTGCCATCAGTGAGCGGGGGGGGACAGGGGATCAGCCCCAGCATTTT. As protein: CAISERGGTGDQPQHF.

The V and J genes are TRBV25-1 and TRBJ1-4, with 7 positions matching TRBD1. The CDR3 spans 14 residues. The germline V gene encodes CDR1 MGHDK and CDR2 SYGVNS. With V trimmed by 2 bases and J by 8 bases, 5 bases remained unmatched. CDR3 coding DNA: TGTGCCAGCAGTGAAACCAGGGGGAGAGAAAAACTGTTTTTT. Its translation is CASSETRGREKLFF.

This clone came up a few times. The rearrangement links TRBV6-6 to TRBJ1-6, with D tentatively TRBD1 (5 bases). The CDR3 sequence is 14 residues long. Trimming shortened V by 8 bases and J by 9 bases, and 17 bases separated the two germline ends. The germline CDR1 and CDR2 sequences are MNHNY and SVGAGI (reference sequence). CDR3 DNA sequence: TGTGCCAGCGAAAATAAGGGGACGGGTTCACCCCTCCACTTT. Translation: CASENKGTGSPLHF.

In its sample, this clone was seen a few times. The V call is TRBV6-1, the J call TRBJ2-7; TRBD1 aligns across 7 bases. With V trimmed by 6 bases and J by 4 bases, 6 bases remained unmatched. The germline V gene encodes CDR1 MNHNS and CDR2 SASEGT. The CDR3 is 13 amino acids. CDR3 nucleotide sequence: TGTGCCAGCAGCTCTGACAGGGCTTACGAGCAGTACGTC. It yields the protein CASSSDRAYEQYV.